The clone carrying this T cell receptor (beta chain) came up a few times. Its matching antigen is unknown. V lost 0 bases and J 2 bases, leaving 13 bases between the germline ends. CDR1 GTSNPN and CDR2 SVGIG come from the germline V gene (reference sequence). The CDR3 length is 15 residues. The data derive from a study of beta chain features in type 1 diabetes. Across the study: Age, gender and cell yields were similar between patients and healthy donors.

Since all of the isolated RNA was reverse transcribed, expressed TCRB transcripts were what got sequenced. Using immunoSEQ multiplex PCR, the repertoire was profiled, and TCRdb retains in-frame clones only, with some absent. The sample holds roughly 280,000 clones, 24% seen once. Study observations and caveats: Individuals with type 1 diabetes displayed fewer insertions and more deletions at VDJ junctions. Shortening that was moderate but significant affected the TCRB CDR3s of Type 1 diabetes patients in all four CD4+ subsets. TCRB rearrangement may or may not be influenced by HLA type; here this remained unresolved.

Sorted CD4+ subsets: naive, central memory, regulatory, stem cell-like memory (CD45RO/CCR7/CD25/CD127/CD95/CD27 panel). The rearrangement joins TRBV30 to TRBJ1-1; D is uncertain. This clonotype was obtained from a woman aged 25 to 45 with type 1 diabetes. Material for sequencing was naive CD4+ T cells from blood. CDR3 DNA: TGTGCCTGGAGTGTACTCCCCGCAGGTAACACTGAAGCTTTCTTT. As protein: CAWSVLPAGNTEAFF. The whole variable domain, remainder taken from reference TRBV30 and TRBJ1-1, is SQTIHQWPATLVQPVGSPLSLECTVEGTSNPNLYWYRQAAGRGLQLLFYSVGIGQISSEVPQNLSASRPQDRQFILSSKKLLLSDSGFYLCAWSVLPAGNTEAFFGQGTRLTVV.